This T cell receptor beta chain was obtained from a study of shared clonotypes between healthy human individuals. Here immunoSEQ multiplex PCR was the method, and the copy in TCRdb shows in-frame clones only, minus some. The sample carries more than 600,000 clones, about 92% recorded once. Naive CD8 cells, CD45RO-negative and positively selected for CCR7, excluded terminally differentiated effector memory CD45RA+ cells. The germline V gene has CDR1 SGDLS and CDR2 YYNGEE. Between the trimmed V and J ends, which lost 1 base and 4 bases, there was a span of 19 bases. The CDR3 loop spans 17 amino acids. The chain couples TRBV9 to TRBJ2-3; tentatively, D is TRBD2 (5 bases). Sequences were obtained from naive CD8+ T cells sorted from blood. The receptor was derived from a man aged 25 to 45 in good health. CDR3 in amino acids: CASSVPFSPEGPDTQYF. In nucleotides, the CDR3 is TGTGCCAGCAGCGTACCTTTCTCGCCTGAGGGTCCAGATACGCAGTATTTT.